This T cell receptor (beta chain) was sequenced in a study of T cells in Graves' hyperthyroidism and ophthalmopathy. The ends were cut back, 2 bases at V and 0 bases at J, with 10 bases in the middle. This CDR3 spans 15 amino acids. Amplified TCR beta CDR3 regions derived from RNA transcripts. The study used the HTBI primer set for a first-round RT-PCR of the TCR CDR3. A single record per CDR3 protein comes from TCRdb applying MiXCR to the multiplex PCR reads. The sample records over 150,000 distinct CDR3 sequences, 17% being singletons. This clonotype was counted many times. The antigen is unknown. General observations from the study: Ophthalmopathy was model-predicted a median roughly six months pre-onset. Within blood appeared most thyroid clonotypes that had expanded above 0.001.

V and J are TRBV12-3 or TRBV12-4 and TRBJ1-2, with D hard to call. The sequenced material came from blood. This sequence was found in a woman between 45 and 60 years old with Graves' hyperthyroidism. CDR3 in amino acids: CASSLQEAANYGYTF. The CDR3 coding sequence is TGTGCCAGCAGTTTACAGGAGGCGGCTAACTATGGCTACACCTTC.